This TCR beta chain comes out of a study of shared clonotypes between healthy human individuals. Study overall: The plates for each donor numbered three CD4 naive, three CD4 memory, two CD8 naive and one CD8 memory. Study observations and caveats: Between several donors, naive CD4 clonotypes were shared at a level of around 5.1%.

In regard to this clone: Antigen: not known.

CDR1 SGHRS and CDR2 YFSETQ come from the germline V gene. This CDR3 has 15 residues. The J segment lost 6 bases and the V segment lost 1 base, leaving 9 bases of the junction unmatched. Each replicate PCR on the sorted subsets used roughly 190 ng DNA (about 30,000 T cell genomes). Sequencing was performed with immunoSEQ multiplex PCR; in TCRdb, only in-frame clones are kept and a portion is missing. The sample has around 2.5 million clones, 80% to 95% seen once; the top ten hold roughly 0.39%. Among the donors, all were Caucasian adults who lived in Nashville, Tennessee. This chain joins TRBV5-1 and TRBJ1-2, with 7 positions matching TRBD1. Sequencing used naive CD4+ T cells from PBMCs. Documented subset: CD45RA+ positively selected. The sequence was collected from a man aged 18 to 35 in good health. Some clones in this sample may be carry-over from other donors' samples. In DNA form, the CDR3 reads TGCGCCAGCAGCTTGAAAACTGGGACAGCCGATGGCTACACCTTC. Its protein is CASSLKTGTADGYTF.